This T cell receptor beta chain was recovered during a study of CD8+ T cells in alopecia areata. The wider study: Treated patients were given oral tofacitinib, which was dosed at 5 to 10 mg twice daily. People stayed on tofacitinib for 6 to 18 months, then stopped the drug for 6 months. Study-wide findings and caveats: Lesional scalp displayed greater clonality than normal scalp, most notably in alopecia totalis/universalis. TCR sharing across patients was less clear than in mice, possibly HLA-related.

With regard to this clone: What it binds is unknown.

TCR sequencing used cDNA made by reverse transcription of extracted RNA. Repertoires were generated with immunoSEQ multiplex PCR, while TCRdb's copy carries only in-frame clones and drops some. The sample lists 100,000 to 150,000 clones, approximately 48% occurring once. The CDR3 sequence is 16 residues long. Trimming shortened V by 3 bases and J by 0 bases, and 9 bases separated the two germline ends. CDR1 is MNHEY, CDR2 SMNVEV, per germline (reference sequence). The chain recombines TRBV27 with TRBJ1-6, with D perhaps matching TRBD1 (5 bases). This material consisted of CD8+ T cells sorted from blood, taken at week 0. This receptor was taken from a human donor with alopecia areata. The CDR3 sequence: CASSLGTSSYNSPLHF. The DNA for the CDR3 is TGTGCCAGCAGTTTGGGGACGAGCTCCTATAATTCACCCCTCCACTTT.